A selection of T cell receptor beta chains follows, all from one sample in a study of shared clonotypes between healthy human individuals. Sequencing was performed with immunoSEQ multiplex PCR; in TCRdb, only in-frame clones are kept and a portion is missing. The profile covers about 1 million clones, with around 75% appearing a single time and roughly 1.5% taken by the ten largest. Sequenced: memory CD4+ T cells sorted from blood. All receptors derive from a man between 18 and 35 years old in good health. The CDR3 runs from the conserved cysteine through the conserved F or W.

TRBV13 CASSRRETQYF
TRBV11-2 CASSPRQSATNEKLFF
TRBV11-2 CASSFLLAHEQYF
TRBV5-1 CASSLAGTGLSDTQYF
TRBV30 CAWSVELTVNSGNTIYF
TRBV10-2 CASSDPGLASNTGELFF
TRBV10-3 CAISPGTGGEGEQFF
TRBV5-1 CASSIDRGRSEQFF
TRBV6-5 CASSGLRQGDFKLFF
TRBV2 CASSESRTSGAYNEQFF
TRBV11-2 CASSLDGGFVTDTQYF
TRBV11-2 CASSLAGGLETQYF
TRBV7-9 CATYAGLLNTEAFF
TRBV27 CASSLAGTKRNSPLHF
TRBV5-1 CASSLVADEKLFF
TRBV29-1 CSVPLRQGGNYGYTF
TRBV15 CATSRDRDFQETQYF
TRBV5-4 CASTEGQRNTEAFF
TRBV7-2 CASSLDSGTANSPLHF
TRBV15 CATSRDRGRVPQHF
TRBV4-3 CASSQDNLRGEKLFF
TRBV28 CASSLPGTPQGYTF
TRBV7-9 CASSLGTSSSNTQYF
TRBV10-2 CASSEGMLQVRNEQFF
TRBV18 CASSPQGEETQYF
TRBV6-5 CATGRGDSGANVLTF
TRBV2 CASTYNVPGNTIYF
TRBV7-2 CASSLAGPASGNTIYF
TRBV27 CASSFSAVTGELFF
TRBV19 CASSISSGQGYAGELFF
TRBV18 CASSPLEGEQYF
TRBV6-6 CASSYRETGELFF
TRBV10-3 CAISSQGAGSEAFF
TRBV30 CAWSPSGNTIYF
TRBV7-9 CASSLGIEQGGEQYF
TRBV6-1 CGVSQGPYEQYF
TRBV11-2 CASRGTGGRADTQYF
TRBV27 CASTGRSNTEAFF
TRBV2 CASSRGLETQYF
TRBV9 CASSSPGVDIQYF
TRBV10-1 CASSESGQPEAFF
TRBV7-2 CASSFQGTSSHEQYF
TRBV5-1 CASSLQQIGTGELFF
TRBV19 CASSIGGNNSPLHF
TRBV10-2 CATSGMAGNTIYF
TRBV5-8 CASSSWETQYF
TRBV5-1 CASSASGTAAYEQYF
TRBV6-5 CASSSDPYYGYTF
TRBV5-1 CASSLSTSGISEQYF
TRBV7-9 CASSFTSGGGGDTQYF
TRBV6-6 CASSYPTGQGRETQYF
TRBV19 CASCPASGVGELFF
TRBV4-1 CASSLGNTGELFF
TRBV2 CASSRGYNEQFF
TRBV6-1 CASSEGGNQPQHF
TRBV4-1 CASSQGGGSSGYEQYF
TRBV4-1 CASSQVPSGGSADTQYF